This TCR beta chain appears in the sequencing data of a study of T-cell memory formation after mild COVID-19. Study-level information: Largely, TCR clusters stayed within a single donor.

This CDR3 spans 13 amino acids. V dropped 3 bases and J dropped 6 bases, with 8 bases sitting between them. Study-wide points: The SARS-CoV-2 specificity of second-wave clones reaching peak at day 37 remained unverified. Whereas later expanders leaned CD4+, clones contracting day 15 to 85 showed a balanced CD4/CD8 makeup.

Libraries for TCRalpha and TCRbeta carried sample barcodes and unique molecular identifiers via 5'RACE. TCRdb re-called the 5' RACE reads with MiXCR, one entry per CDR3 protein. The table records 380,000 or so distinct CDR3 sequences, about 13% of them present only once. About this clonotype itself: Its antigen is not identified.

V is TRBV12-3 or TRBV12-4 and J is TRBJ1-4; no clear D. This clonotype was obtained from a man in his late teens or twenties who had mild COVID-19 (a few samples of this study predate the infection). Cell type and time point are not known. Material for sequencing was PBMCs or a T cell subset sorted from them (not recorded which). The CDR3 reads CASSFEYYEKLFF. As DNA, the CDR3 is TGTGCCAGCAGTTTTGAATACTATGAAAAACTGTTTTTT.